Listed below are T cell receptor beta chains from one sample, sequenced in a study of cytomegalovirus exposure and HLA in healthy donors. Profiling relied on immunoSEQ multiplex PCR, and the TCRdb table lists in-frame clones only, not all of them. The sample contains some 150,000 clones, around 80% of which appear only once. What was sequenced was PBMCs. These receptors all stem from a man between 25 and 39 years old in good health and CMV-seropositive. CDR3s include the opening cysteine and the closing phenylalanine or tryptophan. D genes are given only for firm matches.

v_gene: TRBV5-1; j_gene: TRBJ1-1; d_gene: TRBD1; CDR3aa: CASSAQGAANTEAFF
v_gene: TRBV7-2; j_gene: TRBJ2-1; d_gene: -; CDR3aa: CASSLSDGEKVQFF
v_gene: TRBV5-1; j_gene: TRBJ1-1; d_gene: -; CDR3aa: CASSFRINTEAFF
v_gene: TRBV5-1; j_gene: TRBJ1-1; d_gene: TRBD1; CDR3aa: CASSAGDRGWTEAFF
v_gene: TRBV28; j_gene: TRBJ2-5; d_gene: -; CDR3aa: CASSPRPETQYF
v_gene: TRBV9; j_gene: TRBJ1-4; d_gene: -; CDR3aa: CASSSPGPAANEKLFF
v_gene: TRBV2; j_gene: TRBJ1-4; d_gene: TRBD1; CDR3aa: CASLRDRTTNEKLFF
v_gene: TRBV5-1; j_gene: TRBJ2-1; d_gene: -; CDR3aa: CASSLAPSSQYNEQFF
v_gene: TRBV11-3; j_gene: TRBJ2-1; d_gene: -; CDR3aa: CASSQGPYNEQFF
v_gene: TRBV7-9; j_gene: TRBJ2-3; d_gene: TRBD2; CDR3aa: CASSSTSGMGSDTQYF
v_gene: TRBV18; j_gene: TRBJ2-5; d_gene: -; CDR3aa: CASSPTAAEKETQYF
v_gene: TRBV7-8; j_gene: TRBJ2-7; d_gene: -; CDR3aa: CASSLVVQYEQYF
v_gene: TRBV21-1; j_gene: TRBJ1-3; d_gene: -; CDR3aa: CASRTIYF
v_gene: TRBV28; j_gene: TRBJ2-1; d_gene: TRBD2; CDR3aa: CASSSTPVILESGSNNEQFF
v_gene: TRBV7-9; j_gene: -; d_gene: TRBD1; CDR3aa: CASSLGSQGAEQYF
v_gene: TRBV6-5; j_gene: TRBJ1-5; d_gene: -; CDR3aa: CASSPRGMDNQPQHF
v_gene: TRBV27; j_gene: TRBJ2-5; d_gene: -; CDR3aa: CASSLGGWGETQYF
v_gene: TRBV28; j_gene: TRBJ1-3; d_gene: TRBD1; CDR3aa: CASIQGAVSGNTIYF
v_gene: TRBV28; j_gene: TRBJ2-7; d_gene: -; CDR3aa: CASSLNFGKQYF
v_gene: TRBV6-5; j_gene: TRBJ2-1; d_gene: TRBD1; CDR3aa: CASSYDHRGVSDEQFF
v_gene: TRBV6-1; j_gene: TRBJ2-3; d_gene: -; CDR3aa: CASSEDPAATDTQYF
v_gene: TRBV19; j_gene: TRBJ2-3; d_gene: TRBD2; CDR3aa: CASSRGLAGDSDTQYF
v_gene: TRBV9; j_gene: TRBJ2-7; d_gene: -; CDR3aa: CASAQGGSENYEQYF
v_gene: TRBV30; j_gene: TRBJ2-2; d_gene: -; CDR3aa: CAWSYSTGELFF
v_gene: TRBV28; j_gene: TRBJ1-1; d_gene: -; CDR3aa: CASSFEVTEAFF
v_gene: TRBV27; j_gene: TRBJ1-5; d_gene: -; CDR3aa: CASTIGGIGQIGPQHF
v_gene: TRBV5-1; j_gene: TRBJ2-7; d_gene: TRBD2; CDR3aa: CASSLAVASGLSYEQYF
v_gene: TRBV9; j_gene: TRBJ2-5; d_gene: -; CDR3aa: CASSVSGLASETQYF
v_gene: TRBV2; j_gene: TRBJ2-3; d_gene: TRBD2; CDR3aa: CASSEAWGRASTDTQYF
v_gene: TRBV28; j_gene: TRBJ2-1; d_gene: -; CDR3aa: CASSFGFGTPTHEQFF